The 26 T cell receptor beta chains given below trace back to one sample, sequenced in a study of response to subunit inactivated influenza vaccine. TCRdb analysed the RT-PCR reads with MiXCR anew, one entry per CDR3 protein. The sample shows hundreds of thousands of distinct CDR3 sequences, approximately 7.7% of them seen only once. The sample here was PBMCs from blood, taken around 25 months after vaccination. These receptor sequences come from a man aged 50 to 69 who received an inactivated influenza vaccine.

This sequence joins TRBV15 and TRBJ1-1, with a tentative D call TRBD1 (5 bases). Germline V gene lookup returns CDR1 LNHNV and CDR2 YYDKDF (reference sequence). This CDR3 contains 14 residues. V shed 5 bases and J shed 4 bases, with 14 bases lying between them. In nucleotides, the CDR3 is TGTGCCACCAGCGGCAGGGTGGGCGGCACTGAAGCTTTCTTT. Residues: CATSGRVGGTEAFF.

This clonotype has a count of ten or more. The V call is TRBV5-1, the J call TRBJ2-2; D unresolved. Trimming cost V 3 bases and J 2 bases, with 11 bases left between them. This CDR3 spans 15 amino acids. Germline CDR1 and CDR2: SGHRS and YFSETQ. CDR3 in amino acids: CASSSRTANTGELFF. The DNA for the CDR3 is TGCGCCAGCAGCTCCCGGACCGCAAACACCGGGGAGCTGTTTTTT.

Details on this clonotype: Just one base apart from a much larger clone, this may be a read error. V gene TRBV21-1 combines with J gene TRBJ1-5; whether TRBD1, the table's D call, matches the DNA was not checked. TRBV21-1 is deemed a pseudogene. This CDR3 has 18 amino acids. CDR3 coding DNA: TGTGCCAACGCGGCGTGGGACAGGGGGGACCATAGCAATCAGCCCCAGCATTTT. The encoded protein is CANAAWDRGDHSNQPQHF.

This clonotype was picked up many times. The chain links TRBV11-2 to TRBJ2-2, with no clear D. The CDR3 has 15 amino acids. Trimming took off 2 bases at V and 3 bases at J, with 10 bases between the two ends. The germline gives CDR1 SGHAT, CDR2 FQNNGV. CDR3 nucleotide sequence: TGTGCCAGCAGCTTACGGGTTGGGGACACCGGGGAGCTGTTTTTT. Amino acids: CASSLRVGDTGELFF.

The chain combines TRBV28 with TRBJ2-1, with a weak D call TRBD1 (6 bases). The germline V gene has CDR1 MDHEN and CDR2 SYDVKM. There are 11 residues in the CDR3. Trimming cost V 10 bases and J 7 bases, with 11 bases left between them. DNA of the CDR3: TGTGCCACGGACAGCCTGAATGAGCAGTTCTTC. This encodes CATDSLNEQFF.

This chain uses TRBV4-2 with TRBJ1-2; TRBD1 is a possible D gene (5 bases). Trimming pared 0 bases from V and 4 bases from J, leaving 6 bases between. This CDR3 comprises 13 residues. The germline CDR1 and CDR2 sequences are LGHNA and YNFKEQ. CDR3 nucleotides: TGTGCCAGCAGCCAAGAAAGGGGCTATGGCTACACCTTC. Translating it yields CASSQERGYGYTF.

This clonotype was counted a few times. V gene TRBV7-9 combines with J gene TRBJ2-7, with TRBD2 matching over 7 bases. The CDR3 spans 15 residues. J was trimmed by 6 bases and V by 1 base; bases with no gene match: 9. CDR1 and CDR2 (germline): SEHNR, FQNEAQ (reference sequence). Here the CDR3 reads CASSLVFRGVGEQYF. The CDR3 DNA sequence: TGTGCCAGCAGCTTAGTTTTTCGGGGGGTCGGCGAGCAGTACTTC.

A few counts support this clonotype. The rearrangement joins TRBV18 to TRBJ2-5; TRBD1 is a possible D gene (6 bases). V was trimmed by 2 bases and J by 1 base, leaving 14 bases between them. This CDR3 is built from 16 residues. Germline CDR1 reads KGHSH; CDR2 reads LQKENI. The CDR3 loop is CASSPSYRTVQETQYF. The CDR3 coding sequence is TGTGCCAGCTCACCATCTTACCGGACAGTCCAAGAGACCCAGTACTTC.

V is TRBV2 and J is TRBJ2-1; D is possibly TRBD1 (6 bases). This CDR3 has 14 residues. Germline CDR1 is SNHLY and CDR2 is FYNNEI. V lost 4 bases, J lost 9 bases, and 16 bases lay in between. The CDR3 protein is CASSVGTQGSEQFF. In DNA, the CDR3 is TGTGCCAGCAGTGTCGGGACACAAGGAAGTGAGCAGTTCTTC.

There are many counts of this clonotype. The gene calls are TRBV4-1 and TRBJ1-5, with D perhaps matching TRBD1 (5 bases). The germline CDR1 and CDR2 sequences are MGHRA and YSYEKL. This CDR3 comprises 17 residues. The V and J ends lost 0 bases and 0 bases respectively, with 12 bases between them. CDR3 protein: CASSQDGTSYSNQPQHF. The CDR3 DNA reads TGCGCCAGCAGCCAAGACGGGACCTCTTATAGCAATCAGCCCCAGCATTTT.

Only a few counts were recorded for this clonotype. V gene TRBV15 combines with J gene TRBJ1-2; D may be TRBD1 (6 bases). CDR3 length equals 15 residues. The germline CDR1 and CDR2 sequences are LNHNV and YYDKDF (reference sequence). Trimming removed 0 bases at V and 4 bases at J, with 12 bases between. The CDR3 nucleotides read TGTGCCACCAGCAGAGATCGGGGCAGGGGCTATGGCTACACCTTC. The encoded protein is CATSRDRGRGYGYTF.

This clonotype was seen at least ten times. This chain links TRBV29-1 with TRBJ2-5, with D possibly TRBD2 on 5 matching bases. The CDR3 totals 12 residues. Trimming cost V 6 bases and J 2 bases, with 10 bases left between them. CDR1 is SQVTM and CDR2 is ANQGSEA in the germline V gene. This CDR3 reads CSVIAWQETQYF. The CDR3 nucleotides read TGCAGCGTCATAGCGTGGCAAGAGACCCAGTACTTC.

This clonotype was observed at least ten times. The V call is TRBV27, the J call TRBJ2-7, with 7 bases aligning to TRBD1. V dropped 6 bases and J dropped 6; count of bases not matched to a gene: 8. There are 13 residues in the CDR3. Germline-derived CDR1 and CDR2 are MNHEY and SMNVEV (reference sequence). CDR3 sequence: CASRRQGSVEQYF. The CDR3 bases are TGTGCCAGCAGACGACAGGGTTCGGTCGAGCAGTACTTC.

V gene TRBV25-1 combines with J gene TRBJ1-1; D perhaps matches TRBD1 (5 bases). The CDR3 spans 16 residues. Germline V gene sequence: CDR1 MGHDK, CDR2 SYGVNS. Trimming took off 2 bases at V and 4 bases at J, with 17 bases between the two ends. CDR3 sequence: CASSERRGVLGTEAFF. CDR3 nucleotides: TGTGCCAGCAGTGAACGACGGGGGGTTCTGGGCACTGAAGCTTTCTTT.

The sample holds a few counts of this clonotype. The rearrangement uses TRBV20-1 and TRBJ2-1; 11 bases align to TRBD2. Germline-derived CDR1 and CDR2 are DFQATT and SNEGSKA (reference sequence). This CDR3 is built from 15 residues. V was clipped by 6 bases and J by 4 bases; unmatched bases: 8. The CDR3 loop reads CSATSGTTIYNEQFF. CDR3 coding DNA: TGCAGTGCGACTAGCGGGACTACCATTTACAATGAGCAGTTCTTC.

The rearrangement joins TRBV6-8 to TRBJ2-5, with D unresolved. With 0 bases removed from V and 4 bases from J, the gap between germline ends came to 6 bases. Germline CDR1 and CDR2: MNHGY and SAAAGT. The CDR3 loop spans 13 amino acids. The CDR3 loop reads CASSYSLRETQYF. As DNA, the CDR3 is TGTGCCAGCAGTTACTCGCTTCGAGAGACCCAGTACTTC.

This rearrangement joins TRBV20-1 to TRBJ1-6; 8 nucleotides match TRBD1. CDR1 is DFQATT and CDR2 is SNEGSKA in the germline V gene (reference sequence). Unmatched junction bases numbered 3, after V lost 0 bases and J lost 8 bases. The length of the CDR3 is 14 residues. The CDR3 region is CSARDPRGHSPLHF. CDR3 DNA sequence: TGCAGTGCTAGAGATCCCAGGGGGCATTCACCCCTCCACTTT.

This sequence joins TRBV4-2 and TRBJ2-5, with 8 positions matching TRBD2. The CDR3 consists of 15 residues. Germline CDR1 LGHNA, CDR2 YNFKEQ. The V segment lost 1 base and the J segment 3 bases; nucleotides outside the gene matches: 4. In DNA form, the CDR3 reads TGTGCCAGCAGCCAAGTTGGCGGGGGGAAAGAGACCCAGTACTTC. Protein sequence: CASSQVGGGKETQYF.

The sample holds many counts of this clonotype. The DNA of the CDR3 is TGTGCCAGCTCCCCTGGCCCGGTGGAAGCTTTCTTT. This codes for CASSPGPVEAFF. The gene calls are TRBV18 and TRBJ1-1; D unresolved. This CDR3 contains 12 residues. Germline CDR1 and CDR2: KGHSH and LQKENI. Trimming removed 6 bases from V and 8 bases from J, with 13 bases in between.

This clonotype was picked up a small number of times. CDR3 in amino acids: CASSVGLPGPQAGEQFF. The CDR3 coding sequence is TGTGCCAGCAGCGTAGGCCTACCGGGACCCCAGGCAGGGGAGCAGTTCTTC. V gene TRBV9 combines with J gene TRBJ2-1; the D gene could be TRBD1 or TRBD2 (5 bases each). CDR3 length equals 17 residues. Germline CDR1 is SGDLS and CDR2 is YYNGEE. V was trimmed by 0 bases and J by 10 bases, leaving 23 bases between them.

The rearrangement uses TRBV29-1 and TRBJ2-3; TRBD2 might be the D (7 bases). The CDR3 covers 14 residues. Looked up from germline, CDR1 is SQVTM and CDR2 is ANQGSEA. V was shortened by 6 bases and J by 4 bases, with 17 bases between the two germline ends. The CDR3 coding sequence is TGCAGCGTCCGGGGGGCGGGATCGGCAGATACGCAGTATTTT. Its translation: CSVRGAGSADTQYF.

This clonotype was counted a few times. The chain combines TRBV29-1 with TRBJ2-1; D possibly corresponds to TRBD1 (5 bases). V shed 7 bases and J shed 1 base, with 14 bases lying between them. CDR1 is SQVTM, CDR2 ANQGSEA, per germline. The length of the CDR3 is 14 residues. The CDR3 nucleotides are TGCAGCGCCCTTACAGGTCTGTCCTACAATGAGCAGTTCTTC. Translated, it gives CSALTGLSYNEQFF.

The gene calls are TRBV4-2 and TRBJ2-2, with D perhaps TRBD1 (5 bases). V was shortened by 1 base and J by 3 bases, with 12 bases between the two germline ends. This CDR3 region has 16 residues. CDR1 LGHNA and CDR2 YNFKEQ come from the germline V gene. Here the CDR3 DNA reads TGTGCCAGCAGCCAAGTACCGACAGCCTACACCGGGGAGCTGTTTTTT. Protein sequence: CASSQVPTAYTGELFF.

This clonotype has a count of ten or more. The gene calls are TRBV5-1 and TRBJ2-5; 8 bases align to TRBD1. Germline lookup yields CDR1 SGHRS and CDR2 YFSETQ. CDR3 size: 14 residues. V shed 4 bases, J shed 5 bases, and the junction held 7 bases outside the gene matches. For the CDR3, the DNA is TGCGCCAGCAGCCCAGGGACAGGAAAGGAGACCCAGTACTTC. It is translated as CASSPGTGKETQYF.

This clonotype was counted only a few times. V and J are TRBV4-3 and TRBJ1-2; no reliable D call. Trimming left V 0 bases short and J 2 bases short, with 7 bases between. The CDR3 has 14 amino acids. The germline V gene has CDR1 LGHNA and CDR2 YSLEER. CDR3 sequence: CASSQDLMNYGYTF. The CDR3 region has the DNA TGCGCCAGCAGCCAAGATCTGATGAACTATGGCTACACCTTC.

The chain is built from TRBV18 and TRBJ2-1, with 10 positions matching TRBD1. From germline, CDR1 is KGHSH and CDR2 LQKENI. CDR3 size: 15 residues. The J segment lost 2 bases and the V segment lost 5 bases, leaving 3 bases of the junction unmatched. CDR3 protein: CASSMDRGAYNEQFF. CDR3 DNA sequence: TGTGCCAGCTCAATGGACAGGGGGGCCTACAATGAGCAGTTCTTC.